A selection of T cell receptor beta chains follows, all from one sample in a study of OX40 agonist ivuxolimab in advanced cancers. Measured with immunoSEQ multiplex PCR; TCRdb has only the in-frame clones, and not every one. The sample has tens of thousands of clones; 92% are singletons. The sample was CD4+ or CD8+ T cells sorted from blood, taken in a trial of the OX40 agonist ivuxolimab. These receptors were taken from an adult with an advanced solid tumor such as melanoma, head and neck, liver or kidney cancer. The CDR3 runs from the conserved cysteine through the conserved F or W. D genes are given only for firm matches. Not all rows give a size; the values are once, few, many and, for expanded clones, a class.

abundance: -
j_gene: TRBJ2-2
d_gene: TRBD1
v_gene: TRBV5-8
CDR3aa: CASSLGTGGITGELFF
CDR3nt: TGTGCCAGCAGCTTGGGGACAGGGGGGATCACCGGGGAGCTGTTTTTT

abundance: -
j_gene: TRBJ2-3
d_gene: TRBD2
v_gene: TRBV9
CDR3aa: CASSGRSGGLSDTQYF
CDR3nt: TGTGCCAGCAGCGGACGTAGCGGGGGGTTGTCAGATACGCAGTATTTT

abundance: -
j_gene: TRBJ2-7
d_gene: -
v_gene: TRBV19
CDR3aa: CASSPRTELYEQYF
CDR3nt: TGTGCCAGTAGTCCCCGGACCGAACTCTACGAGCAGTACTTC

abundance: -
j_gene: TRBJ2-7
d_gene: -
v_gene: TRBV7-2
CDR3aa: CASSGRAYEQYF
CDR3nt: TGTGCCAGCAGCGGCCGGGCCTACGAGCAGTACTTC

abundance: -
j_gene: TRBJ2-3
d_gene: -
v_gene: TRBV4-1
CDR3aa: CASSQEEGTDTQYF
CDR3nt: TGCGCCAGCAGCCAAGAGGAGGGCACAGATACGCAGTATTTT

abundance: -
j_gene: TRBJ2-2
d_gene: TRBD1
v_gene: TRBV7-9
CDR3aa: CASSGVSGTGRTGELFF
CDR3nt: TGTGCCAGCAGCGGGGTTTCCGGGACAGGGAGAACCGGGGAGCTGTTTTTT

abundance: -
j_gene: TRBJ1-2
d_gene: -
v_gene: TRBV5-4
CDR3aa: CASSLAIGSNYGYTF
CDR3nt: TGTGCCAGCAGCTTGGCGATTGGGTCTAACTACGGCTACACCTTC

abundance: -
j_gene: TRBJ2-3
d_gene: -
v_gene: TRBV4-1
CDR3aa: CASSQDRAADTQYF
CDR3nt: TGCGCCAGCAGCCAAGATCGGGCGGCAGATACGCAGTATTTT

abundance: -
j_gene: TRBJ1-1
d_gene: -
v_gene: TRBV11-2
CDR3aa: CASSLGRAEAFF
CDR3nt: TGTGCCAGCAGCTTAGGCAGGGCTGAAGCTTTCTTT

abundance: -
j_gene: TRBJ2-7
d_gene: -
v_gene: TRBV5-6
CDR3aa: CASSLGQLYEQYF
CDR3nt: TGTGCCAGCAGCTTGGGGCAGCTCTACGAGCAGTACTTC

abundance: -
j_gene: TRBJ1-1
d_gene: -
v_gene: TRBV5-1
CDR3aa: CASRGPNTEAFF
CDR3nt: TGCGCCAGCAGGGGCCCGAACACTGAAGCTTTCTTT

abundance: -
j_gene: TRBJ1-6
d_gene: -
v_gene: TRBV13
CDR3aa: CASSSVGNSYNSPLHF
CDR3nt: TGTGCCAGCAGCTCCGTCGGTAACTCCTATAATTCACCCCTCCACTTT

abundance: -
j_gene: TRBJ1-5
d_gene: TRBD1
v_gene: TRBV6-4
CDR3aa: CASSPGTDNQPQHF
CDR3nt: TGTGCCAGCAGCCCCGGGACAGACAATCAGCCCCAGCATTTT

abundance: -
j_gene: TRBJ1-2
d_gene: TRBD1
v_gene: TRBV9
CDR3aa: CASSLPGQGLEGYTF
CDR3nt: TGTGCCAGCAGCTTACCGGGACAGGGCCTTGAGGGCTACACCTTC

abundance: -
j_gene: TRBJ2-7
d_gene: -
v_gene: TRBV28
CDR3aa: CASSFRVSYEQYF
CDR3nt: TGTGCCAGCAGTTTTAGGGTCTCGTACGAGCAGTACTTC

abundance: -
j_gene: TRBJ2-7
d_gene: -
v_gene: TRBV5-6
CDR3aa: CASSPGHGSYEQYF
CDR3nt: TGTGCCAGCAGCCCGGGGCACGGCTCCTACGAGCAGTACTTC

abundance: -
j_gene: TRBJ2-7
d_gene: -
v_gene: TRBV5-4
CDR3aa: CASSTRGVDYEQYF
CDR3nt: TGTGCCAGCAGCACCCGGGGCGTGGACTACGAGCAGTACTTC

abundance: -
j_gene: TRBJ2-7
d_gene: TRBD1
v_gene: TRBV5-4
CDR3aa: CASSLARAGGEQYF
CDR3nt: TGTGCCAGCAGCTTGGCCAGGGCAGGGGGCGAGCAGTACTTC

abundance: -
j_gene: TRBJ2-7
d_gene: -
v_gene: TRBV5-1
CDR3aa: CASSLASSYEQYF
CDR3nt: TGCGCCAGCAGCTTGGCCAGCTCCTACGAGCAGTACTTC

abundance: -
j_gene: TRBJ2-7
d_gene: -
v_gene: TRBV27
CDR3aa: CASSTFRLYEQYF
CDR3nt: TGTGCCAGCAGTACGTTCAGACTCTACGAGCAGTACTTC

abundance: -
j_gene: TRBJ2-5
d_gene: -
v_gene: TRBV27
CDR3aa: CASSSLWGQETQYF
CDR3nt: TGTGCCAGCAGTTCGCTCTGGGGCCAAGAGACCCAGTACTTC

abundance: -
j_gene: TRBJ1-1
d_gene: TRBD1
v_gene: TRBV4-3
CDR3aa: CASSQDYEGQEAFF
CDR3nt: TGCGCCAGCAGCCAAGATTATGAGGGACAGGAAGCTTTCTTT

abundance: -
j_gene: TRBJ2-7
d_gene: -
v_gene: TRBV5-6
CDR3aa: CASSLAPAADEQYF
CDR3nt: TGTGCCAGCAGCTTGGCCCCCGCGGCGGACGAGCAGTACTTC

abundance: -
j_gene: TRBJ1-1
d_gene: -
v_gene: TRBV5-5
CDR3aa: CASSLGLNTEAFF
CDR3nt: TGTGCCAGCAGCTTGGGATTGAACACTGAAGCTTTCTTT

abundance: once
j_gene: TRBJ2-4
d_gene: TRBD2
v_gene: TRBV9
CDR3aa: CASSASGGALAKNIQYF
CDR3nt: TGTGCCAGCAGCGCTAGCGGGGGGGCCTTAGCCAAAAACATTCAGTACTTC

abundance: -
j_gene: TRBJ2-2
d_gene: -
v_gene: TRBV9
CDR3aa: CASSDRDPYTRELFF
CDR3nt: TGTGCCAGCAGCGACAGGGACCCATACACCCGGGAGCTGTTTTTT

abundance: -
j_gene: TRBJ2-7
d_gene: -
v_gene: TRBV5-4
CDR3aa: CASSLGQATYEQYF
CDR3nt: TGTGCCAGCAGCTTGGGACAGGCCACCTACGAGCAGTACTTC

abundance: -
j_gene: TRBJ1-2
d_gene: TRBD1
v_gene: TRBV10-3
CDR3aa: CAISESGGQGVSMNYGYTF
CDR3nt: TGTGCCATCAGTGAGTCAGGGGGACAGGGGGTATCAATGAACTATGGCTACACCTTC

abundance: -
j_gene: TRBJ1-3
d_gene: TRBD1
v_gene: TRBV5-5
CDR3aa: CASSSTGSSGNTIYF
CDR3nt: TGTGCCAGCAGCTCGACAGGGAGCTCTGGAAACACCATATATTTT

abundance: -
j_gene: TRBJ1-1
d_gene: -
v_gene: TRBV5-6
CDR3aa: CASSLVVTEAFF
CDR3nt: TGTGCCAGCAGCTTGGTGGTCACTGAAGCTTTCTTT

abundance: -
j_gene: TRBJ1-2
d_gene: -
v_gene: TRBV9
CDR3aa: CASSPPNHRLADGYTF
CDR3nt: TGTGCCAGCAGCCCCCCGAACCACAGGTTAGCTGATGGCTACACCTTC

abundance: -
j_gene: TRBJ2-7
d_gene: -
v_gene: TRBV10-2
CDR3aa: CASRRDNEQYF
CDR3nt: TGCGCCAGCAGGAGGGATAACGAGCAGTACTTC

abundance: -
j_gene: TRBJ1-3
d_gene: -
v_gene: TRBV30
CDR3aa: CAWSLEEDGTSGNTIYF
CDR3nt: TGTGCCTGGAGTTTAGAAGAGGACGGGACGTCTGGAAACACCATATATTTT

abundance: -
j_gene: TRBJ2-7
d_gene: -
v_gene: TRBV6-6
CDR3aa: CASSYSLGIEQYF
CDR3nt: TGTGCCAGCAGTTACTCGCTAGGGATCGAGCAGTACTTC

abundance: -
j_gene: TRBJ2-1
d_gene: -
v_gene: TRBV19
CDR3aa: CASSIVADEQFF
CDR3nt: TGTGCCAGTAGTATAGTAGCGGATGAGCAGTTCTTC

abundance: -
j_gene: TRBJ2-6
d_gene: -
v_gene: TRBV13
CDR3aa: CASSLGPSGANVLTF
CDR3nt: TGTGCCAGCAGCTTAGGCCCCTCTGGGGCCAACGTCCTGACTTTC

abundance: -
j_gene: TRBJ2-7
d_gene: -
v_gene: TRBV10-2
CDR3aa: CASSEFGRPYEQYF
CDR3nt: TGCGCCAGCAGTGAGTTTGGCAGACCCTACGAGCAGTACTTC

abundance: -
j_gene: TRBJ2-5
d_gene: -
v_gene: TRBV4-1
CDR3aa: CASSQVQGETQYF
CDR3nt: TGCGCCAGCAGCCAAGTCCAGGGGGAGACCCAGTACTTC

abundance: -
j_gene: TRBJ1-2
d_gene: TRBD1
v_gene: TRBV27
CDR3aa: CASSSLSGQGFNYGYTF
CDR3nt: TGTGCCAGCAGTTCCCTCTCGGGACAGGGGTTTAACTATGGCTACACCTTC

abundance: -
j_gene: TRBJ2-1
d_gene: TRBD2
v_gene: TRBV2
CDR3aa: CASSPSGTSSYNEQFF
CDR3nt: TGTGCCAGCAGTCCTAGCGGGACGAGCTCCTACAATGAGCAGTTCTTC

abundance: -
j_gene: TRBJ2-7
d_gene: -
v_gene: TRBV5-1
CDR3aa: CASSQIQGSYEQYF
CDR3nt: TGCGCCAGCAGCCAAATACAGGGCTCCTACGAGCAGTACTTC

abundance: -
j_gene: TRBJ1-4
d_gene: -
v_gene: TRBV5-4
CDR3aa: CASSLEQNYEKLFF
CDR3nt: TGTGCCAGCAGCTTGGAACAGAACTATGAAAAACTGTTTTTT

abundance: -
j_gene: TRBJ2-7
d_gene: TRBD1
v_gene: TRBV6-5
CDR3aa: CASSYSTGQTTYEQYF
CDR3nt: TGTGCCAGCAGTTACTCGACGGGACAGACAACCTACGAGCAGTACTTC

abundance: medium-sized
j_gene: TRBJ2-7
d_gene: TRBD1
v_gene: TRBV9
CDR3aa: CASSGGTGIYEQYF
CDR3nt: TGTGCCAGCAGCGGCGGGACAGGGATCTACGAGCAGTACTTC

abundance: -
j_gene: TRBJ2-7
d_gene: -
v_gene: TRBV19
CDR3aa: CASSTPDSYEQYF
CDR3nt: TGTGCCAGTAGTACGCCGGACAGCTACGAGCAGTACTTC

abundance: -
j_gene: TRBJ2-7
d_gene: -
v_gene: TRBV5-5
CDR3aa: CASSLAPAEGTYEQYF
CDR3nt: TGTGCCAGCAGCTTGGCCCCGGCGGAGGGGACCTACGAGCAGTACTTC

abundance: -
j_gene: TRBJ2-1
d_gene: TRBD2
v_gene: TRBV7-6
CDR3aa: CASSTTSTSGDVQFF
CDR3nt: TGTGCCAGCAGCACTACCTCGACTAGCGGGGACGTGCAGTTCTTC

abundance: -
j_gene: TRBJ2-1
d_gene: TRBD1
v_gene: TRBV7-6
CDR3aa: CASSLVSRTGYNHEQFF
CDR3nt: TGTGCCAGCAGCTTAGTGAGTCGGACAGGGTACAATCACGAGCAGTTCTTC

abundance: -
j_gene: TRBJ2-1
d_gene: -
v_gene: TRBV11-2
CDR3aa: CASSSGNNEQFF
CDR3nt: TGTGCCAGCAGCTCAGGGAACAATGAGCAGTTCTTC

abundance: -
j_gene: TRBJ2-7
d_gene: -
v_gene: TRBV5-1
CDR3aa: CASSLGKVGEQYF
CDR3nt: TGCGCCAGCAGCTTGGGGAAGGTTGGCGAGCAGTACTTC

abundance: -
j_gene: TRBJ1-1
d_gene: -
v_gene: TRBV7-6
CDR3aa: CASSSGGYTEAFF
CDR3nt: TGTGCCAGCAGCTCCGGAGGGTACACTGAAGCTTTCTTT

abundance: -
j_gene: TRBJ1-2
d_gene: -
v_gene: TRBV7-6
CDR3aa: CASSIGPSGDDGYTF
CDR3nt: TGTGCCAGCAGCATAGGCCCCTCGGGTGACGATGGCTACACCTTC

abundance: -
j_gene: TRBJ2-7
d_gene: TRBD2
v_gene: TRBV5-6
CDR3aa: CASSSGTSGGSYEQYF
CDR3nt: TGTGCCAGCAGCAGTGGGACTAGCGGGGGCTCCTACGAGCAGTACTTC

abundance: -
j_gene: TRBJ2-2
d_gene: -
v_gene: TRBV5-8
CDR3aa: CASSLFEGRTGELFF
CDR3nt: TGTGCCAGCAGCCTCTTTGAGGGGCGTACCGGGGAGCTGTTTTTT

abundance: -
j_gene: TRBJ2-1
d_gene: -
v_gene: TRBV7-2
CDR3aa: CASSLVLANNEQFF
CDR3nt: TGTGCCAGCAGCTTAGTGTTAGCCAACAATGAGCAGTTCTTC

abundance: -
j_gene: TRBJ2-1
d_gene: -
v_gene: TRBV18
CDR3aa: CASSPSTYNEQFF
CDR3nt: TGTGCCAGCTCACCAAGCACCTACAATGAGCAGTTCTTC

abundance: few
j_gene: TRBJ2-7
d_gene: -
v_gene: TRBV7-2
CDR3aa: CASSLVAGGEQYF
CDR3nt: TGTGCCAGCAGCTTAGTGGCGGGTGGGGAGCAGTACTTC

abundance: -
j_gene: TRBJ1-2
d_gene: -
v_gene: TRBV5-6
CDR3aa: CASSEWGGGYGYTF
CDR3nt: TGTGCCAGCAGCGAATGGGGCGGGGGCTATGGCTACACCTTC

abundance: -
j_gene: TRBJ2-3
d_gene: -
v_gene: TRBV7-2
CDR3aa: CASSPSWAPTDTQYF
CDR3nt: TGTGCCAGCAGCCCGAGTTGGGCCCCCACAGATACGCAGTATTTT